This T cell receptor (beta chain) was documented in a study of blood T cell repertoires in COVID-19. CDR3 length: 20 amino acids. Looked up from germline, CDR1 is LNHNV and CDR2 is YYDKDF (reference sequence). With 1 base clipped from V and 6 bases from J, the junction kept 17 bases outside the gene matches. Authors' data handling: Amplification from reference gene primers served as the basis for estimated nucleated cell counts. Profiled with immunoSEQ multiplex PCR; TCRdb holds only in-frame clones, not every one. V, J and clone size are those of that table, while D and trimming were read from the DNA. The table shows about 100,000 clones, with roughly 76% occurring only once. Seattle cases were enrolled at active infection and followed longitudinally.

The chain couples TRBV15 to TRBJ1-6; the match to TRBD1 covers 8 bases. The TCR originated in an elderly man with COVID-19, enrolled during active disease. Sequenced sample: peripheral blood. For the CDR3, the DNA is TGTGCCACCAGCAGAGGTTACTCGATTTACGGGACAGGCGGTAATTCACCCCTCCACTTT. As protein: CATSRGYSIYGTGGNSPLHF.